The rows below give T cell receptor beta chains drawn from one sample of a study of metastatic and nonmetastatic thyroid tumors. MiXCR was used by TCRdb to re-call the PCR reads. The sample holds roughly 83,000 clones; just under 15% are singletons and the top ten take about 3.6%. The sample comprised blood. These receptors all come from a female donor with papillary thyroid cancer or a benign thyroid nodule (not recorded which). Some clones in this sample may be carry-over from other donors' samples. CDR3s include the opening cysteine and the closing phenylalanine or tryptophan. A D gene is named only where the DNA matches it firmly. The size field is filled for only some rows; it gives once, few, many or a size class.

>TRBJ1-3|few|TRBD1|TRBV6-2/TRBV6-3
TGTGCCAGCACCCACAGGGGCGGGACCACATATTTT
CASTHRGGTTYF
>TRBJ1-4|many|TRBD1|TRBV19
TGTGCCAGTAGTCCGACAGGGGGAGAGGAAAAACTGTTTTTT
CASSPTGGEEKLFF
>TRBJ2-5|many|TRBD2|TRBV20-1
TGCAGTGCTAACCCCGTTCGCCTAGCGGACCAAGAGACCCAGTACTTC
CSANPVRLADQETQYF
>TRBJ1-2|many|.|TRBV9
TGTGCCAGCAGCGCCTCACGTAACTATGGCTACACCTTC
CASSASRNYGYTF
>TRBJ1-4|many|.|TRBV6-1
TGTGCCAGCAGAGTGACATCAACTAATGAAAAACTGTTTTTT
CASRVTSTNEKLFF
>TRBJ1-2|many|.|TRBV25-1
TGTGCCAGCAGTGAATCTGGGGTCTACTATGGCTACACCTTC
CASSESGVYYGYTF
>TRBJ2-1|.|.|TRBV20-1
TGCAGTTCTATTACCGGCCTTGAGCAGTTCTTC
CSSITGLEQFF
>TRBJ2-2|.|TRBD1|TRBV7-8
TGTGCCAGCAGCATAACCGGGACAGGGCCCACCGTGGAGCTGTTTTTT
CASSITGTGPTVELFF
>TRBJ2-5|many|.|TRBV14
TGTGCCAGCAGCCCGGCAGGGGATGAGACCCAGTACTTC
CASSPAGDETQYF
>TRBJ2-3|.|TRBD1|TRBV5-4
TGTGCCAGCAGCTCAACAGGGGCAGATACGCAGTATTTT
CASSSTGADTQYF
>TRBJ2-7|.|.|TRBV20-1
TGCAGTAATGGCCGACTGGCCACCTACGAGCAGTACTTC
CSNGRLATYEQYF
>TRBJ1-5|many|.|TRBV7-2
TGTGCCAGCAGCCGGGACGGAAATAGCAATCAGCCCCAGCATTTT
CASSRDGNSNQPQHF
>TRBJ2-1|few|TRBD2|TRBV28
TGTGCCAGTGGGACTAACGCCCGGAGATCCTACAATGAGCAGTTCTTC
CASGTNARRSYNEQFF
>TRBJ2-2|many|.|TRBV6-5
TGTGCCAGCAGTTATAACTCAGCGACCGGGGAGCTGTTTTTT
CASSYNSATGELFF
>TRBJ2-7|.|.|TRBV6-1
TGTGCCAGCAGTGCTACGCAGGCAGGGCGCTACGAGCATTACTTC
CASSATQAGRYEHYF
>TRBJ1-5|few|.|TRBV2
TGTTCCAGCCAAAGGGGTACAGCGGACAATCAGCCCCAGCATTTT
CSSQRGTADNQPQHF
>TRBJ2-3|few|.|TRBV6-1
TGTGCCAGCAGACAAGCACTTGCAGATACGCAGTATTTT
CASRQALADTQYF
>TRBJ2-7|many|.|TRBV20-1
TGCAGTGCTAGAGATGACTCCGGGGGCGCTTCCTACGAGCAGTACTTC
CSARDDSGGASYEQYF
>TRBJ2-7|.|TRBD2|TRBV7-2
TGTGCCAGCGGCCCGACTAGCGGGACAACCTACGAGCAGTACTTC
CASGPTSGTTYEQYF
>TRBJ2-3|many|TRBD1|TRBV12-3/TRBV12-4
TGTGCCATCTCATCCGGGACAGGGGCGTCCACAGATACGCAGTATTTT
CAISSGTGASTDTQYF
>TRBJ2-5|.|TRBD1|TRBV2
TGTGCCATCCGACAGGGGGCAATGGGGCAGACCCAGTACTTC
CAIRQGAMGQTQYF
>TRBJ1-1|many|TRBD1|TRBV7-9
TGTGCCAGCAGCAAACAGGGGAAGATTTCTGAAGCTTTCTTT
CASSKQGKISEAFF
>TRBJ1-2|many|TRBD1|TRBV27
TGTGCCAGCAGTCGTCAGACAGGGGGTGGCTATGGCTACACCTTC
CASSRQTGGGYGYTF
>TRBJ2-5|many|TRBD2|TRBV10-1
TGCGCCAGCAGCGCCGGGACTAGCGGGGAGACCCAGTACTTC
CASSAGTSGETQYF
>TRBJ2-6|.|.|TRBV19
TGTGCCAGTAGCCGGAGGGGGTCAGGACTCTGGGGCCAACGTCCTGACTTC
CASSRRGSGLWGQRPDF
>TRBJ2-2|many|TRBD1|TRBV7-8
TGTGCCATCCGACAGGGGGTCAATACCGGGGAGCTGTTTTTT
CAIRQGVNTGELFF
>TRBJ2-1|many|TRBD2|TRBV20-1
TGCAGTGCTAGAGATTCGGGGGGGGGCTTTAATGAGCAGTTCTTC
CSARDSGGGFNEQFF
>TRBJ1-5|many|.|TRBV30
TGTGCCTGGAGTAGGGGGGATTATCAGCCCCAGCATTTT
CAWSRGDYQPQHF
>TRBJ2-6|many|.|TRBV5-4
TGTGCCAGCAGCTCGTGGAGAACTACAGGGACCGGGGCCAACGTCCTGACTTTC
CASSSWRTTGTGANVLTF
>TRBJ2-7|many|.|TRBV7-9
TGTGCCAGCAGCTTTTCTGACAGGTTATACGAGCAGTACTTC
CASSFSDRLYEQYF
>TRBJ2-7|many|.|TRBV30
TGTGCCTGGAGTCCCCAGGACTCCTACGAGCAGTACTTC
CAWSPQDSYEQYF
>TRBJ1-2|many|.|TRBV7-2
TGTGCCAGCAGCTTAGGGCAGGCACCAGATAACTATGGCTACACCTTC
CASSLGQAPDNYGYTF
>TRBJ1-1|many|.|TRBV4-1
TGCGCCAGCAGCCAAGAGAATGAAGCTTTCTTT
CASSQENEAFF